The 5 T cell receptor beta chains reported below all come from one sample, sequenced in a study of blood T cell repertoires in COVID-19. The protocol was immunoSEQ multiplex PCR, while the TCRdb copy is restricted to in-frame clones and leaves out a portion. The sample holds 200,000 to 300,000 clones, just under 85% seen once. Material: peripheral blood. These receptors were taken from a man older than 75 with acute or convalescent COVID-19.

The chain employs TRBV5-4 and TRBJ2-2; the match to TRBD2 covers 8 bases. The CDR3 spans 15 residues. Per germline, CDR1 SGHNT and CDR2 YYREEE (reference sequence). V shed 4 bases, J shed 2 bases, and the junction held 4 bases outside the gene matches. CDR3 loop: CASSPGGANTGELFF. The CDR3 region has the DNA TGTGCCAGCAGCCCCGGGGGGGCTAACACCGGGGAGCTGTTTTTT.

In this sample, this clone turned up a few times. V and J are TRBV24-1 and TRBJ2-2, with a weak D call TRBD2 (6 bases). V was cut by 3 bases and J by 4 bases, with 11 bases left in between. The V gene's germline CDR1 is KGHDR and CDR2 SFDVKD. There are 15 residues in the CDR3. The CDR3 reads CATSDPGTFTGELFF. The CDR3 DNA follows: TGTGCCACCAGTGATCCCGGGACTTTCACCGGGGAGCTGTTTTTT.

V usage is TRBV20-1 and J usage is TRBJ1-2, with 7 nucleotides matching TRBD1. CDR3 length equals 11 residues. J was trimmed by 12 bases and V by 6 bases; bases with no gene match: 10. Per the germline V gene, CDR1 is DFQATT and CDR2 is SNEGSKA (reference sequence). The CDR3 region is CSAEGTEKNTF. In DNA, the CDR3 is TGCAGTGCCGAGGGGACAGAGAAGAACACCTTC.

With regard to this clone: Other DNA sequences within the sample encode an identical CDR3. This sequence joins TRBV11-2 and TRBJ1-1, with 7 bases identical to TRBD1. CDR1 and CDR2 from the germline V gene are SGHAT and FQNNGV. V dropped 5 bases and J dropped 3; count of bases not matched to a gene: 12. The CDR3 spans 16 residues. CDR3 sequence (DNA): TGTGCCAGCAGCGCTGGACAGGACTGGAGGGACACTGAAGCTTTCTTT. It translates to CASSAGQDWRDTEAFF.

The gene calls are TRBV5-4 and TRBJ1-1, with D tentatively TRBD1 (5 bases). The germline V gene has CDR1 SGHNT and CDR2 YYREEE (reference sequence). V shed 0 bases and J shed 7 bases, with 10 bases lying between them. The CDR3 runs 13 residues. CDR3: CASSLVGGDEAFF. The CDR3 bases are TGTGCCAGCAGCTTGGTGGGGGGGGATGAAGCTTTCTTT.